These 11 T cell receptor beta chains were sequenced from one sample in a study of blood T cell repertoires in COVID-19. TCRdb's copy holds only in-frame clones and misses some; the assay was immunoSEQ multiplex PCR. The data hold roughly 70,000 clones, with about 80% observed a single time. The source material was peripheral blood. The receptors originated from a woman aged 55-69 years with acute or convalescent COVID-19.

This rearrangement joins TRBV27 to TRBJ2-7; 9 nucleotides line up with TRBD2. The CDR3 extends over 18 amino acids. From germline, CDR1 is MNHEY and CDR2 SMNVEV (reference sequence). V was clipped by 4 bases and J by 6 bases; unmatched bases: 19. CDR3 nucleotide sequence: TGTGCCAGCAGTTCCCCGGGTGCGTGGAGCGGGGGGTTCGGCGAGCAGTACTTC. Protein: CASSSPGAWSGGFGEQYF.

CDR3 DNA sequence: TGTGCCAGCAGCGGAACAGGTATGAACACTGAAGCTTTCTTT. It translates to CASSGTGMNTEAFF. The J gene is TRBJ1-1, the V gene TRBV5-6; TRBD1 is a possible D gene (5 bases). Germline V gives CDR1 SGHDT, CDR2 YYEEEE. CDR3 length: 14 residues. Trimming cost V 4 bases and J 0 bases, with 10 bases left between them.

This sequence joins TRBV30 and TRBJ1-4, with D possibly matching TRBD1 (5 bases). This CDR3 comprises 16 residues. Trimming removed 2 bases from V and 7 bases from J, with 20 bases in between. CDR1 and CDR2 from the germline V gene are GTSNPN and SVGIG (reference sequence). The CDR3 DNA sequence: TGTGCCTGGAGTCCGGGTCTTTCGACAGTCTCTGAAAAACTGTTTTTT. As protein: CAWSPGLSTVSEKLFF. Variable domain in full (rest from reference TRBV30 and TRBJ1-4): SQTIHQWPATLVQPVGSPLSLECTVEGTSNPNLYWYRQAAGRGLQLLFYSVGIGQISSEVPQNLSASRPQDRQFILSSKKLLLSDSGFYLCAWSPGLSTVSEKLFFGSGTQLSVL.

Only a few counts were recorded for this clone. V usage is TRBV7-2 and J usage is TRBJ1-3; a weak D match, TRBD1 (6 bases). Germline V gene data show CDR1 as SGHTA and CDR2 as FQGNSA. The CDR3 consists of 15 residues. The V end was cut by 3 bases, the J end by 1 base, with 10 bases between. Here the CDR3 DNA reads TGTGCCAGCAGCTTTGGGCAGGGGTCTGGAAACACCATATATTTT. Translating it yields CASSFGQGSGNTIYF.

This chain uses TRBV7-8 with TRBJ2-1, with TRBD2 identical over 10 bases. The trim removed 5 bases at V and 7 bases at J, leaving 8 bases unmatched. Looked up from germline, CDR1 is SGHVS and CDR2 is FQNEAQ. CDR3 length: 15 amino acids. CDR3 residues: CASSPGLAVGNEQFF. The DNA of the CDR3 is TGTGCCAGCAGCCCTGGACTAGCGGTTGGAAATGAGCAGTTCTTC.

Here the CDR3 reads CASSLSRSYNSPLHF. The CDR3 DNA sequence: TGTGCCAGCAGTTTAAGCCGCTCCTATAATTCACCCCTCCACTTT. The chain recombines TRBV27 with TRBJ1-6, with D uncertain. V was pared by 2 bases and J by 0 bases, with 5 bases between. The length of the CDR3 is 15 residues. The germline V gene encodes CDR1 MNHEY and CDR2 SMNVEV (reference sequence).

In its sample, this clone was seen once. The rearrangement links TRBV19 to TRBJ2-1; 9 bases line up with TRBD1. The CDR3 contains 15 residues. Germline CDR1 and CDR2: LNHDA and SQIVND (reference sequence). J was trimmed by 1 base and V by 6 bases; bases with no gene match: 4. The CDR3 DNA reads as TGTGCCAGTAGCTCCGGACAGGGGTCCTACAATGAGCAGTTCTTC. Protein sequence: CASSSGQGSYNEQFF. The full variable domain, with the rest looked up from reference TRBV19 and TRBJ2-1, is DGGITQSPKYLFRKEGQNVTLSCEQNLNHDAMYWYRQDPGQGLRLIYYSQIVNDFQKGDIAEGYSVSREKKESFPLTVTSAQKNPTAFYLCASSSGQGSYNEQFFGPGTRLTVL.

V is TRBV5-1 and J is TRBJ1-1; tentatively, D is TRBD1 (5 bases). V was cut by 4 bases and J by 4 bases, with 14 bases left in between. The V gene's germline CDR1 is SGHRS and CDR2 YFSETQ. This CDR3 spans 14 amino acids. CDR3 coding DNA: TGCGCCAGCAGCCGGGCGGGGGGAGGCACTGAAGCTTTCTTT. Translating it yields CASSRAGGGTEAFF.

The chain couples TRBV6-6 to TRBJ1-3; 7 positions match TRBD1. CDR3 length: 13 residues. Germline trimming cut 6 bases from V and 1 base from J; bases unmatched to any gene: 0. The germline V gene encodes CDR1 MNHNY and CDR2 SVGAGI (reference sequence). This CDR3 is CASRQGSGNTIYF. The CDR3 nucleotides are TGTGCCAGCAGACAGGGGTCTGGAAACACCATATATTTT.

As to this clone: At one of its ends the junction is not consistent with the germline gene, which may arise from a read error. CDR3 region: CASSLGLYTGGLFF. The CDR3 region has the DNA TGTGCCAGCAGTTTGGGACTCTACACCGGGGGGCTGTTTTTT. V and J are TRBV27 and TRBJ2-2, with D perhaps TRBD2 (6 bases). Germline lookup yields CDR1 MNHEY and CDR2 SMNVEV (reference sequence). The CDR3 is 14 residues long.

J is TRBJ1-2 and V is TRBV7-9; maybe TRBD1 (5 bases). V was shortened by 4 bases and J by 8 bases, with 17 bases between the two germline ends. The CDR3 is 14 residues long. Germline V CDR1 and CDR2: SEHNR, FQNEAQ (reference sequence). The CDR3 region has the DNA TGTGCCAGCAGCTCCCCAGGGTTGTGGGAAGGCTACACCTTC. Encoded protein: CASSSPGLWEGYTF.